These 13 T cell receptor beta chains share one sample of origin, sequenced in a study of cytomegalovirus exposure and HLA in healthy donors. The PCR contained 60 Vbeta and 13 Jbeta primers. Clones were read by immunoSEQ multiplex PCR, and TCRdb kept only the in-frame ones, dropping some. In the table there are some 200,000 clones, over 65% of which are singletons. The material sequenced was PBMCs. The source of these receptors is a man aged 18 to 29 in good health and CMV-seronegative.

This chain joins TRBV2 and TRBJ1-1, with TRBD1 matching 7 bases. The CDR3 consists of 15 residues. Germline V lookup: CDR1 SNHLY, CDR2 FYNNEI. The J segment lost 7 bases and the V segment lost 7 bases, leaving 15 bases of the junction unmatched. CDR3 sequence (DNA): TGTGCCAGCAAACCCTTAGGACAGGTGTTGAGTGAAGCTTTCTTT. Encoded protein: CASKPLGQVLSEAFF.

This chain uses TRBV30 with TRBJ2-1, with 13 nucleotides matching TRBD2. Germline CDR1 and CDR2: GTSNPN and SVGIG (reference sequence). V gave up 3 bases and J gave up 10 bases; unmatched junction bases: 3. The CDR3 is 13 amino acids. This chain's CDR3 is CAWRTSGRKEQFF. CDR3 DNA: TGTGCCTGGAGGACTAGCGGGAGGAAAGAGCAGTTCTTC. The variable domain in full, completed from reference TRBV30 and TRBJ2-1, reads SQTIHQWPATLVQPVGSPLSLECTVEGTSNPNLYWYRQAAGRGLQLLFYSVGIGQISSEVPQNLSASRPQDRQFILSSKKLLLSDSGFYLCAWRTSGRKEQFFGPGTRLTVL.

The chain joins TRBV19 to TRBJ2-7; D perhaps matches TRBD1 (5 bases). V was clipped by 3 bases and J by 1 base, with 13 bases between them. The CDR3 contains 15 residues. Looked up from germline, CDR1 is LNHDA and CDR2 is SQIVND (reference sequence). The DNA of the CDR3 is TGTGCCAGTAGTATCCGGCAGGGCCTTTCCTACGAGCAGTACTTC. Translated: CASSIRQGLSYEQYF. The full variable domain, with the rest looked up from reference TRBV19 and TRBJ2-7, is DGGITQSPKYLFRKEGQNVTLSCEQNLNHDAMYWYRQDPGQGLRLIYYSQIVNDFQKGDIAEGYSVSREKKESFPLTVTSAQKNPTAFYLCASSIRQGLSYEQYFGPGTRLTVT.

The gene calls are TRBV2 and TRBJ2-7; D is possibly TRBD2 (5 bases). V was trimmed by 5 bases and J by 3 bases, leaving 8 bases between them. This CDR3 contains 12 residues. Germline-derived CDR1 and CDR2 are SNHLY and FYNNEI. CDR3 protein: CASSQRIYEQYF. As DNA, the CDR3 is TGTGCCAGCAGTCAGCGGATCTACGAGCAGTACTTC.

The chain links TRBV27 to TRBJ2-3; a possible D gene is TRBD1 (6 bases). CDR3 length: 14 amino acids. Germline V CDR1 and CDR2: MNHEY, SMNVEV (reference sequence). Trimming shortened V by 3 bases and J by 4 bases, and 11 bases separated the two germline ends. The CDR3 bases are TGTGCCAGCAGTTTGCAGGGGTGGGCAGATACGCAGTATTTT. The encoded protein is CASSLQGWADTQYF.

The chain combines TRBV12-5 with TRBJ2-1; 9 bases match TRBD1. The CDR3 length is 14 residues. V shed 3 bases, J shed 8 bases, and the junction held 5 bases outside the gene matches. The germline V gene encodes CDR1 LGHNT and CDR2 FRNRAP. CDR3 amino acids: CASGFGTGLDEQFF. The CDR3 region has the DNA TGTGCTAGTGGTTTTGGGACAGGGCTTGATGAGCAGTTCTTC.

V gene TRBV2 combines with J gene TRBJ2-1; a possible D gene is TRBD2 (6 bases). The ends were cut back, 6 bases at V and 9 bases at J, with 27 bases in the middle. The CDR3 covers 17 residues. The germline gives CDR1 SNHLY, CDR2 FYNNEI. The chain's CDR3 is CASRLAGVILARGEQFF. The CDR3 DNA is TGTGCCAGCAGGCTGGCTGGAGTGATACTAGCTCGCGGTGAGCAGTTCTTC.

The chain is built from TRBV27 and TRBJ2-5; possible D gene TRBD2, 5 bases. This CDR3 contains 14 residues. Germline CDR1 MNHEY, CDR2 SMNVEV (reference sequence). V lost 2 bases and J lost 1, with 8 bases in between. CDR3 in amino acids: CASSLAGPQETQYF. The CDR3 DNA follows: TGTGCCAGCAGTTTAGCGGGCCCCCAAGAGACCCAGTACTTC.

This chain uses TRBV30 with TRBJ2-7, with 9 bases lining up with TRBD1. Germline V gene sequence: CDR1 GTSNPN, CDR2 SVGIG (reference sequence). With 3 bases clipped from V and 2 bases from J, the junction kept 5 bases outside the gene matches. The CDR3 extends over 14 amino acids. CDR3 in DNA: TGTGCCTGGAGGGAGGACAGGGGTCCCTACGAGCAGTACTTC. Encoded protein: CAWREDRGPYEQYF.

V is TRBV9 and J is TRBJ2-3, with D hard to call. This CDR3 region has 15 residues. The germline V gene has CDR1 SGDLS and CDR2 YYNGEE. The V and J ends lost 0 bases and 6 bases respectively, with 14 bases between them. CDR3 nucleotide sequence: TGTGCCAGCAGCGTAGGGTCTATCTCCGGGGATACGCAGTATTTT. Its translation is CASSVGSISGDTQYF.

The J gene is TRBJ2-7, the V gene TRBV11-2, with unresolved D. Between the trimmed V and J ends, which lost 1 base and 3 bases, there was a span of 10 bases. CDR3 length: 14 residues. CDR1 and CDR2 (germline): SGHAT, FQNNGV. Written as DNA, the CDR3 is TGTGCCAGCAGCTTAGTCGGCAGGTTCTACGAGCAGTACTTC. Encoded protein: CASSLVGRFYEQYF.

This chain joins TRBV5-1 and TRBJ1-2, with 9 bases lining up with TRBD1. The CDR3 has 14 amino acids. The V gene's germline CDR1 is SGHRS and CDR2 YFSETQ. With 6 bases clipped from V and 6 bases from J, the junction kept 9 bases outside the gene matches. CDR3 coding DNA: TGCGCCAGCACCTCGAAGACAGGGGGAAATGGCTACACCTTC. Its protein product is CASTSKTGGNGYTF. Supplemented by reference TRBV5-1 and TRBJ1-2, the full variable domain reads KAGVTQTPRYLIKTRGQQVTLSCSPISGHRSVSWYQQTPGQGLQFLFEYFSETQRNKGNFPGRFSGRQFSNSRSEMNVSTLELGDSALYLCASTSKTGGNGYTFGSGTRLTVV.

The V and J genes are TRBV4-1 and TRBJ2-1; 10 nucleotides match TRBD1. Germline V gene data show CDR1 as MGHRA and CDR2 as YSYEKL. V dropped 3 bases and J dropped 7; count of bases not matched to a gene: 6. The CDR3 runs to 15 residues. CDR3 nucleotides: TGCGCCAGCAGCCATCGACAGGGGGCGGGAAATGAGCAGTTCTTC. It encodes CASSHRQGAGNEQFF.